This passage covers 32 T cell receptor beta chains from one sample sequenced in a study of T cell repertoires in cytomegalovirus infection. TCRdb processed the reads anew with MiXCR; each CDR3 protein has one entry. The sample holds about 770,000 distinct CDR3 sequences, under 35% seen once. These TCRs' antigens remain unknown. Source: cultured CD8+ T cells from PBMCs, taken from culture after CMV antigen stimulation. The receptor set was obtained from a human donor in good health (CMV status not recorded). Some clones in this sample may be carry-over from other donors' samples.

This chain joins TRBV6-1 and TRBJ1-3; D gene unclear. V lost 4 bases and J 2 bases, leaving 27 bases between the germline ends. There are 20 residues in the CDR3. Germline V CDR1 and CDR2: MNHNS, SASEGT. This CDR3 reads CASSVSTPIEYLHTGNTIYF. DNA of the CDR3: TGTGCCAGCAGTGTATCCACACCGATTGAGTACTTGCATACTGGAAACACCATATATTTT.

V is TRBV29-1 and J is TRBJ2-2, with D unresolved. V dropped 8 bases and J dropped 2 bases, with 12 bases sitting between them. Germline CDR1 reads SQVTM; CDR2 reads ANQGSEA. The CDR3 covers 13 residues. The CDR3 protein is CSHPGPNTGELFF. CDR3 bases: TGCAGCCACCCCGGCCCTAACACCGGGGAGCTGTTTTTT.

The chain couples TRBV4-2 to TRBJ1-2, with D uncertain. The CDR3 consists of 13 residues. V was cut by 0 bases and J by 3 bases, with 5 bases left in between. From germline, CDR1 is LGHNA and CDR2 YNFKEQ. CDR3 bases: TGTGCCAGCAGCCAAGAATCAGACTATGGCTACACCTTC. Translating gives CASSQESDYGYTF.

The V and J genes are TRBV5-6 and TRBJ2-4; the D is unclear. The CDR3 consists of 15 residues. CDR1 and CDR2 (germline): SGHDT, YYEEEE. V was shortened by 0 bases and J by 2 bases, with 9 bases between the two germline ends. The CDR3 nucleotides are TGTGCCAGCAGCTTGGCCAGCGAACCCAAAAACATTCAGTACTTC. This translates into CASSLASEPKNIQYF.

Comment on this clonotype: With a much larger clone just one base away, this may be a read error. The V call is TRBV28, the J call TRBJ2-1, with 8 nucleotides matching TRBD2. V shed 6 bases, J shed 3 bases, and the junction held 7 bases outside the gene matches. This CDR3 spans 15 amino acids. CDR1 MDHEN and CDR2 SYDVKM come from the germline V gene. The CDR3 here is CASSPTSEFYNEQFF. CDR3 in DNA: TGTGCCAGCAGCCCGACTAGCGAGTTCTACAATGAGCAGTTCTTC.

The chain has TRBV4-2 and TRBJ2-5, with 10 positions matching TRBD2. The CDR3 contains 18 residues. Germline values: CDR1 LGHNA, CDR2 YNFKEQ. J lost 0 bases, V lost 0 bases, and 7 bases had no gene match. CDR3 protein: CASSQDGSGGPYQETQYF. The CDR3 DNA is TGTGCCAGCAGCCAAGACGGTAGCGGGGGGCCCTACCAAGAGACCCAGTACTTC.

This clonotype was recorded at least ten times. The V and J genes are TRBV4-3 and TRBJ1-4; D call uncertain. CDR1 and CDR2 from the germline V gene are LGHNA and YSLEER. This CDR3 has 14 residues. V was trimmed by 1 base and J by 0 bases, leaving 3 bases between them. CDR3 DNA sequence: TGCGCCAGCAGCCAAGTGCCAACTAATGAAAAACTGTTTTTT. It encodes CASSQVPTNEKLFF.

This clonotype was counted a few times. V and J are TRBV7-9 and TRBJ1-1, with 7 bases lining up with TRBD1. CDR1 SEHNR and CDR2 FQNEAQ come from the germline V gene (reference sequence). This CDR3 contains 15 residues. V lost 5 bases to trimming and J lost 0 bases; unmatched junction nucleotides: 6. CDR3 protein: CASSRIQGLNTEAFF. The CDR3 coding sequence is TGTGCCAGCAGCCGCATACAGGGGCTGAACACTGAAGCTTTCTTT.

As regards this clonotype: The junction departs from the called germline gene at one end, perhaps through a read error. V is TRBV5-3 and J is TRBJ2-2; D is undetermined. TRBV5-3 is labeled an ORF, and its function is uncertain. The CDR3 totals 13 residues. The CDR3 loop is CASSLSGVGELFF. CDR3 nucleotides: TGTGCCAGCAGCTTGTCGGGCGTCGGGGAGCTGTTTTTT.

This chain joins TRBV7-9 and TRBJ2-5, with 8 nucleotides matching TRBD1. This CDR3 contains 16 residues. Germline CDR1 SEHNR, CDR2 FQNEAQ (reference sequence). The junction had 13 bases not matched to a gene; V was cut back by 5 bases and J by 5 bases. CDR3 in DNA: TGTGCCAGCAGCCCGCCAGGTCAGGGGGCGGTTGAGACCCAGTACTTC. Amino acids: CASSPPGQGAVETQYF.

In this sample, this clonotype turned up a few times. V usage is TRBV20-1 and J usage is TRBJ1-2; no reliable D call. Per germline, CDR1 DFQATT and CDR2 SNEGSKA (reference sequence). This CDR3 spans 14 amino acids. CDR3 coding DNA: TGCAGCGTCCCACCTCGGCAAAAAGTAGGGGGCTACACCTTC. Residues: CSVPPRQKVGGYTF.

The V and J genes are TRBV2 and TRBJ1-5, with 8 bases that match TRBD1. The CDR3 contains 16 residues. Germline lookup yields CDR1 SNHLY and CDR2 FYNNEI. V lost 6 bases, J lost 0 bases, and 7 bases stayed unmatched. The CDR3 here is CASRGSGQASNQPQHF. In nucleotides, the CDR3 is TGTGCCAGCAGGGGGTCGGGACAGGCTAGCAATCAGCCCCAGCATTTT.

J is TRBJ1-2 and V is TRBV7-6; D is ambiguous. The CDR3 is 13 residues long. V shed 5 bases and J shed 1 base, with 8 bases lying between them. Per the germline V gene, CDR1 is SGHVS and CDR2 is FNYEAQ. CDR3 protein: CASSPQRNYGYTF. The CDR3 DNA reads TGTGCCAGCAGCCCACAGCGTAACTATGGCTACACCTTC. Together with reference TRBV7-6 and TRBJ1-2, the CDR3 gives the full variable domain: GAGVSQSPRYKVTKRGQDVALRCDPISGHVSLYWYRQALGQGPEFLTYFNYEAQQDKSGLPNDRFSAERPEGSISTLTIQRTEQRDSAMYRCASSPQRNYGYTFGSGTRLTVV.

V and J are TRBV19 and TRBJ1-1; no clear D. Trimming left V 7 bases short and J 4 bases short, with 19 bases between. CDR1 is LNHDA, CDR2 SQIVND, per germline (reference sequence). The CDR3 has 15 amino acids. The CDR3 nucleotides are TGTGCCAGTACTTCCGGCCTGGAATCGGGCACTGAAGCTTTCTTT. Amino acids: CASTSGLESGTEAFF.

In this sample, this clonotype turned up many times. The rearrangement joins TRBV12-3 or TRBV12-4 to TRBJ2-1; D is perhaps TRBD2 (7 bases). This CDR3 comprises 14 residues. Trimming stripped 6 bases from V and 6 bases from J, with 15 bases between. Here the CDR3 DNA reads TGTGCCAGCAGAACCGGGGGGCCCGGCAATGAGCAGTTCTTC. It translates to CASRTGGPGNEQFF.

This chain links TRBV10-2 with TRBJ2-7; 10 positions match TRBD1. CDR1 and CDR2 (germline): WSHSY, SAAADI. Unmatched junction bases numbered 11, after V lost 4 bases and J lost 2 bases. The CDR3 consists of 17 residues. CDR3 nucleotides: TGCGCCAGCAGTGTGAGGGACAGGGGCGCCCAAACCTACGAGCAGTACTTC. It codes for CASSVRDRGAQTYEQYF.

This chain joins TRBV5-6 and TRBJ1-2, with D tentatively TRBD1 (6 bases). The CDR3 runs to 15 residues. Germline CDR1 SGHDT, CDR2 YYEEEE. Trimming shortened V by 1 base and J by 3 bases, and 13 bases separated the two germline ends. CDR3: CASSLNQGWHYGYTF. Here the CDR3 DNA reads TGTGCCAGCAGCTTGAATCAGGGGTGGCACTATGGCTACACCTTC.

The chain uses TRBV4-3 and TRBJ2-3; 7 nucleotides line up with TRBD2. This CDR3 region has 16 residues. The germline V gene encodes CDR1 LGHNA and CDR2 YSLEER. The junction had 11 bases not matched to a gene; V was cut back by 3 bases and J by 5 bases. The CDR3 spells CASSQTSLIELDTQYF. The CDR3 region has the DNA TGCGCCAGCAGCCAGACTAGCCTGATTGAATTAGATACGCAGTATTTT.

This clonotype occurred a few times. The rearrangement links TRBV10-3 to TRBJ2-1; perhaps D is TRBD1 or TRBD2 (6 bases each). In germline, CDR1 is ENHRY, CDR2 SYGVKD. V lost 1 base, J lost 5 bases, and 9 bases lay in between. The CDR3 is made up of 14 amino acids. The CDR3 loop reads CAISEWGADNEQFF. The DNA for the CDR3 is TGTGCCATCAGTGAGTGGGGGGCAGACAATGAGCAGTTCTTC.

This chain connects TRBV9 to TRBJ1-1; D is undetermined. Trimming pared 3 bases from V and 0 bases from J, leaving 6 bases between. CDR1 and CDR2 (germline): SGDLS, YYNGEE. This CDR3 spans 13 amino acids. The CDR3 sequence is CASSEVVNTEAFF. The DNA for the CDR3 is TGTGCCAGCAGCGAGGTCGTGAACACTGAAGCTTTCTTT.

This chain connects TRBV7-9 to TRBJ2-2; 12 bases are a match to TRBD2. The CDR3 sequence is 16 residues long. J was trimmed by 4 bases and V by 6 bases; bases with no gene match: 6. Germline V gene lookup returns CDR1 SEHNR and CDR2 FQNEAQ (reference sequence). CDR3 sequence: CASRRLAGEGTGELFF. Here the CDR3 DNA reads TGTGCCAGCAGACGACTAGCGGGGGAAGGCACCGGGGAGCTGTTTTTT.

A few counts support this clonotype. This rearrangement joins TRBV28 to TRBJ1-2, with D uncertain. This CDR3 comprises 14 residues. Trimming pared 6 bases from V and 5 bases from J, leaving 16 bases between. The germline CDR1 and CDR2 sequences are MDHEN and SYDVKM. The CDR3 here is CASSAVTKRYGYTF. The CDR3 DNA reads as TGTGCCAGCAGCGCAGTTACAAAAAGATATGGCTACACCTTC.

The V and J genes are TRBV24-1 and TRBJ2-2; 15 nucleotides match TRBD2. This CDR3 comprises 19 residues. Germline V gene lookup returns CDR1 KGHDR and CDR2 SFDVKD. The junction had 6 bases not matched to a gene; V was cut back by 1 base and J by 4 bases. This CDR3 reads CATSDFKGLAGGGTGELFF. DNA for the CDR3: TGTGCCACCAGTGATTTCAAGGGACTAGCGGGGGGAGGCACCGGGGAGCTGTTTTTT.

The chain has TRBV5-5 and TRBJ2-1; D is unresolved. The V and J ends lost 7 bases and 6 bases respectively, with 14 bases between them. This CDR3 has 13 amino acids. CDR1 SGHKS and CDR2 YYEKEE come from the germline V gene (reference sequence). The CDR3 sequence: CASLTSNLNEQFF. Written as DNA, the CDR3 is TGTGCCAGCCTTACAAGCAACCTCAATGAGCAGTTCTTC.

This clonotype was seen ten or more times. The V and J genes are TRBV6-5 and TRBJ2-4; tentatively, D is TRBD1 (5 bases). CDR1 is MNHEY, CDR2 SVGAGI, per germline. This CDR3 region has 16 residues. V dropped 0 bases and J dropped 8 bases, with 17 bases sitting between them. DNA for the CDR3: TGTGCCAGCAGTTACTCGTCCGTGGGGCCAAGGGACATTCAGTACTTC. Residues: CASSYSSVGPRDIQYF.

A few counts support this clonotype. The V gene is TRBV6-5, the J gene TRBJ1-1; weak D call: TRBD1 (6 bases). Trimming took off 8 bases at V and 1 base at J, with 14 bases between the two ends. This CDR3 region has 14 residues. The germline gives CDR1 MNHEY, CDR2 SVGAGI. In DNA, the CDR3 is TGTGCCAGCGGATCAGGGGACCCGAACACTGAAGCTTTCTTT. Translating it yields CASGSGDPNTEAFF.

CDR3 region: CASSPQPDQPQHF. The CDR3 DNA reads as TGCGCCAGCAGCCCACAGCCCGATCAGCCCCAGCATTTT. The J gene is TRBJ1-5, the V gene TRBV4-1; the D is unclear. Trimming took off 4 bases at V and 5 bases at J, with 9 bases between the two ends. Germline V lookup: CDR1 MGHRA, CDR2 YSYEKL. CDR3 length: 13 amino acids.

This clonotype came up many times. This chain uses TRBV7-9 with TRBJ2-1; 7 positions agree with TRBD2. Germline assignment: CDR1 SEHNR and CDR2 FQNEAQ (reference sequence). V shed 4 bases, J shed 0 bases, and the junction held 12 bases outside the gene matches. The CDR3 has 18 amino acids. CDR3 nucleotides: TGTGCCAGCAGCTCCCCCCGCGACAGCGGGGACTCCTACAATGAGCAGTTCTTC. Amino acid sequence: CASSSPRDSGDSYNEQFF.

This clonotype was counted only a few times. The V call is TRBV15, the J call TRBJ1-1; tentatively, D is TRBD1 (6 bases). The CDR3 consists of 15 residues. Germline V lookup: CDR1 LNHNV, CDR2 YYDKDF (reference sequence). The germline V and J ends were trimmed by 0 bases and 6 bases, with 14 bases remaining between them. The CDR3 coding sequence is TGTGCCACCAGCAGAGATCCCGACAGGACGGCTGAAGCTTTCTTT. Translating gives CATSRDPDRTAEAFF.

The J gene is TRBJ2-1, the V gene TRBV4-3; 8 nucleotides align to TRBD1. V shed 0 bases, J shed 3 bases, and the junction held 4 bases outside the gene matches. Germline CDR1 LGHNA, CDR2 YSLEER. The CDR3 is 16 amino acids. Here the CDR3 DNA reads TGCGCCAGCAGCCAAGACGACAGGGGACTCTACAATGAGCAGTTCTTC. This sequence encodes CASSQDDRGLYNEQFF.

This clonotype was counted between two and nine times. CDR3 sequence: CASSGPAGEQYF. CDR3 bases: TGTGCCAGCAGCGGACCGGCGGGGGAGCAGTACTTC. This chain joins TRBV12-3 or TRBV12-4 and TRBJ2-7; possibly TRBD2 for D (6 bases). V dropped 6 bases and J dropped 7 bases, with 13 bases sitting between them. CDR3 length: 12 residues.

The chain recombines TRBV5-4 with TRBJ2-1; 12 bases line up with TRBD2. The V gene's germline CDR1 is SGHNT and CDR2 YYREEE (reference sequence). The CDR3 has 20 residues. V lost 5 bases and J lost 5; bases outside the gene matches: 20. The chain's CDR3 is CASRNDPGLAGGTVNNEQFF. As DNA, the CDR3 is TGTGCCAGCAGGAACGACCCGGGACTAGCGGGCGGCACAGTCAACAATGAGCAGTTCTTC.